This T cell receptor (beta chain) was sequenced during a study of response to subunit inactivated influenza vaccine. This clonotype has a count of ten or more. Its antigen is not identified. Regarding the study as a whole: It was the authors' suggestion that each seasonal influenza vaccination recruits few new T cells.

The V gene lost 0 bases and the J gene lost 0 bases, with 10 bases spanning the gap. The CDR3 consists of 16 residues. The germline V gene has CDR1 SGHRS and CDR2 YFSETQ. TCRdb recomputed calls from the RT-PCR reads with MiXCR, one row per CDR3 protein. Of some 640,000 distinct CDR3 sequences detected, around 14% appear once; the ten largest clones hold approximately 6.5%. The source is a man between 45 and 60 years old who received an inactivated influenza vaccine. The sequencing used PBMCs from blood, collected 14 days before vaccination. The chain recombines TRBV5-1 with TRBJ2-1; D call uncertain. The CDR3 spells CASSLGGRSSYNEQFF. The CDR3 coding sequence is TGCGCCAGCAGCTTGGGCGGTAGGAGCTCCTACAATGAGCAGTTCTTC. Using reference TRBV5-1 and TRBJ2-1 for the parts outside the CDR3, the full variable domain is KAGVTQTPRYLIKTRGQQVTLSCSPISGHRSVSWYQQTPGQGLQFLFEYFSETQRNKGNFPGRFSGRQFSNSRSEMNVSTLELGDSALYLCASSLGGRSSYNEQFFGPGTRLTVL.